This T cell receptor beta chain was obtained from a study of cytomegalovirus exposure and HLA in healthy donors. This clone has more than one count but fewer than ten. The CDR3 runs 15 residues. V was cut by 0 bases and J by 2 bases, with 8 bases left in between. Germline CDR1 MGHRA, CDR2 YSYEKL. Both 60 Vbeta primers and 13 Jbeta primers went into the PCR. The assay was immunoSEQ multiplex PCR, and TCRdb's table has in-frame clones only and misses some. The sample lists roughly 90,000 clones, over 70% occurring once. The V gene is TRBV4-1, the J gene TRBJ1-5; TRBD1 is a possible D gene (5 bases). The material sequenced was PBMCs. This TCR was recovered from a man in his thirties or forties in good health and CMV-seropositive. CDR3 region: CASSQDLQGNQPQHF. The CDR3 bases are TGCGCCAGCAGCCAAGACTTACAGGGCAATCAGCCCCAGCATTTT.